The 20 T cell receptor beta chains presented below share a single source sample, sequenced in a study of blood T cell repertoires in COVID-19. Method: immunoSEQ multiplex PCR; TCRdb's copy keeps in-frame clones and lacks some. The sample contains approximately 400,000 clones, 80% to 85% of which appear only once. Sequencing was carried out using PBMCs or T cells enriched from blood (not recorded which). These receptor sequences come from a woman aged 45-65 years who had recovered from COVID-19.

This sequence joins TRBV7-2 and TRBJ1-6, with no clear D. The V and J ends lost 0 bases and 10 bases respectively, with 10 bases between them. Germline values: CDR1 SGHTA, CDR2 FQGNSA. This CDR3 contains 14 residues. This CDR3 reads CASSLAGPKSPLHF. The CDR3 nucleotides read TGTGCCAGCAGCTTAGCTGGCCCCAAATCACCCCTCCACTTT. The complete variable domain, with remaining parts taken from reference TRBV7-2 and TRBJ1-6, reads GAGVSQSPSNKVTEKGKDVELRCDPISGHTALYWYRQSLGQGLEFLIYFQGNSAPDKSGLPSDRFSAERTGGSVSTLTIQRTQQEDSAVYLCASSLAGPKSPLHFGNGTRLTVT.

The J gene is TRBJ1-5, the V gene TRBV6-1; D is unresolved. The germline V and J ends were trimmed by 5 bases and 6 bases, with 8 bases remaining between them. The germline gives CDR1 MNHNS, CDR2 SASEGT. The CDR3 spans 12 residues. The CDR3 region has the DNA TGTGCCAGCAGTTCAAACAGTCAGCCCCAGCATTTT. Its protein is CASSSNSQPQHF.

Comments on this clone: Other DNA variants within this sample encode the same CDR3. The chain is built from TRBV19 and TRBJ2-5; TRBD2 is a possible D gene (5 bases). The V gene's germline CDR1 is LNHDA and CDR2 SQIVND (reference sequence). This CDR3 spans 13 amino acids. V dropped 4 bases and J dropped 1 base, with 7 bases sitting between them. The chain's CDR3 is CASSTGSQETQYF. The CDR3 DNA reads as TGTGCCAGTAGTACGGGAAGCCAAGAGACCCAGTACTTC. Drawing the rest from reference TRBV19 and TRBJ2-5, the complete variable domain is DGGITQSPKYLFRKEGQNVTLSCEQNLNHDAMYWYRQDPGQGLRLIYYSQIVNDFQKGDIAEGYSVSREKKESFPLTVTSAQKNPTAFYLCASSTGSQETQYFGPGTRLLVL.

This chain joins TRBV7-9 and TRBJ1-3; 7 bases are shared with TRBD1. This CDR3 comprises 17 residues. With V trimmed by 3 bases and J by 5 bases, 13 bases remained unmatched. Germline CDR1 is SEHNR and CDR2 is FQNEAQ (reference sequence). CDR3 sequence (DNA): TGTGCCAGCAGCTTCGGGCTAGACAGGGCTTTTCGAAACACCATATATTTT. It is translated as CASSFGLDRAFRNTIYF.

The genes are TRBV19 and TRBJ2-1; 9 bases line up with TRBD2. Germline CDR1 LNHDA, CDR2 SQIVND (reference sequence). The CDR3 length is 16 residues. Trimming cost V 5 bases and J 7 bases; bases outside gene matches: 12. In DNA, the CDR3 is TGTGCCAGTAGTGCCCCCAATAGCGGGAGTGGGAATGAGCAGTTCTTC. It is translated as CASSAPNSGSGNEQFF.

The J gene is TRBJ1-3, the V gene TRBV7-3; D is undetermined. The germline CDR1 and CDR2 sequences are SGHTA and FQGTGA. The V end was cut by 2 bases, the J end by 3 bases, with 11 bases between. This CDR3 comprises 15 residues. CDR3: CASSLSGYSGNTIYF. CDR3 nucleotide sequence: TGTGCCAGCAGCTTATCCGGATACAGTGGAAACACCATATATTTT.

This sequence joins TRBV11-2 and TRBJ2-1, with 7 bases that match TRBD1. The CDR3 has 15 residues. Germline CDR1 reads SGHAT; CDR2 reads FQNNGV. The ends lost 0 bases at V and 7 bases at J; junction bases unmatched: 6. This CDR3 is CASSLDRNRGNEQFF. In DNA form, the CDR3 reads TGTGCCAGCAGCTTAGATCGAAACAGGGGTAATGAGCAGTTCTTC.

The V gene is TRBV24-1, the J gene TRBJ2-2; 7 nucleotides line up with TRBD1. The V and J ends lost 10 bases and 2 bases, in that order; junction bases with no gene match: 9. The germline CDR1 and CDR2 sequences are KGHDR and SFDVKD. This CDR3 is built from 15 residues. CDR3 bases: TGTGCCACAGCTCCCGGGACAGATAACACCGGGGAGCTGTTTTTT. Translating it yields CATAPGTDNTGELFF.

The chain is built from TRBV7-3 and TRBJ2-7, with 12 bases aligning to TRBD1. The germline V gene has CDR1 SGHTA and CDR2 FQGTGA. CDR3 length equals 13 residues. V shed 5 bases and J 6 bases; nucleotides not matched to a gene: 2. CDR3 protein: CASSRDRGLEQYF. DNA of the CDR3: TGTGCCAGCAGCAGGGACAGGGGGCTCGAGCAGTACTTC.

The chain links TRBV12-2 to TRBJ2-1; the table's D call, TRBD2, has no DNA check behind it. TRBV12-2 is noted as a pseudogene. CDR3 length equals 16 residues. CDR3 protein: CASRLMSFESYNEQFF. Here the CDR3 DNA reads TGTGCAAGTCGCTTGATGAGCTTTGAGTCCTACAATGAGCAGTTCTTC.

The rearrangement joins TRBV20-1 to TRBJ1-2; D possibly corresponds to TRBD1 (5 bases). CDR3 length: 15 residues. The germline V and J ends were trimmed by 3 bases and 7 bases, with 21 bases remaining between them. Germline lookup yields CDR1 DFQATT and CDR2 SNEGSKA (reference sequence). The CDR3 protein is CSASKAISGRGGYTF. The CDR3 DNA sequence: TGCAGTGCTAGTAAGGCCATCTCAGGGCGGGGTGGCTACACCTTC.

This chain uses TRBV18 with TRBJ1-3; 8 bases match TRBD1. Germline lookup yields CDR1 KGHSH and CDR2 LQKENI. With 3 bases clipped from V and 0 bases from J, the junction kept 7 bases outside the gene matches. This CDR3 spans 17 amino acids. CDR3 coding DNA: TGTGCCAGCTCACCGGGACAGGCTGAGATCTCTGGAAACACCATATATTTT. This codes for CASSPGQAEISGNTIYF.

Only a few counts were recorded for this clone. The gene calls are TRBV4-1 and TRBJ2-7; 8 bases align to TRBD1. The V and J ends lost 3 bases and 3 bases, in that order; junction bases with no gene match: 10. Per germline, CDR1 MGHRA and CDR2 YSYEKL. This CDR3 spans 16 amino acids. The CDR3 bases are TGCGCCAGCAGCCATTTATACAGGGGGGCAGACTACGAGCAGTACTTC. This encodes CASSHLYRGADYEQYF.

This chain connects TRBV5-1 to TRBJ2-2, with 8 bases matching TRBD2. The CDR3 consists of 15 residues. Trimming took 4 bases from V and 4 from J; bases not matched to a gene: 6. Germline CDR1 and CDR2: SGHRS and YFSETQ. For the CDR3, the DNA is TGCGCCAGCAGCCCATTAGCGGGGCGCACCGGGGAGCTGTTTTTT. Protein product: CASSPLAGRTGELFF.

This chain joins TRBV15 and TRBJ1-4; D call uncertain. The length of the CDR3 is 13 residues. Per the germline V gene, CDR1 is LNHNV and CDR2 is YYDKDF (reference sequence). Trimming took 3 bases from V and 15 from J, leaving 17 bases between them. The CDR3 sequence is CATSSGDREFLFF. Written as DNA, the CDR3 is TGTGCCACCAGCAGCGGAGACCGGGAATTCTTGTTTTTT.

This clone has a handful of counts. The same CDR3 arises from other DNA sequences in this sample as well. The rearrangement uses TRBV14 and TRBJ1-6; the D gene is possibly TRBD1 (5 bases). The CDR3 extends over 14 amino acids. Trimming took 1 base from V and 5 from J, leaving 6 bases between them. Germline V gene lookup returns CDR1 SGHDN and CDR2 FVKESK. CDR3 in amino acids: CASSQGQNNSPLHF. The CDR3 DNA follows: TGTGCCAGCAGCCAAGGACAGAATAATTCACCCCTCCACTTT.

The chain employs TRBV4-1 and TRBJ2-5; D might be TRBD1 (7 bases). CDR1 is MGHRA, CDR2 YSYEKL, per germline. There are 14 residues in the CDR3. The germline V and J ends were trimmed by 1 base and 4 bases, with 10 bases remaining between them. The CDR3 region has the DNA TGCGCCAGCAGCCAAGTCCAGGGGGGAGAGACCCAGTACTTC. Translation gives CASSQVQGGETQYF.

The gene calls are TRBV5-1 and TRBJ1-2; 10 nucleotides line up with TRBD1. This CDR3 has 15 residues. Per germline, CDR1 SGHRS and CDR2 YFSETQ. The junction had 5 bases not matched to a gene; V was cut back by 2 bases and J by 4 bases. Written as DNA, the CDR3 is TGCGCCAGCAGCTTCCGGACAGGGGGAGGCTATGGCTACACCTTC. It is translated as CASSFRTGGGYGYTF.

V and J are TRBV9 and TRBJ2-7, with D perhaps TRBD1 (6 bases). The CDR3 is 14 amino acids. V lost 4 bases to trimming and J lost 2 bases, with 13 bases between them. Germline V CDR1 and CDR2: SGDLS, YYNGEE. The CDR3 region has the DNA TGTGCCAGCAGCCCCCACGGACAGACCTACGAGCAGTACTTC. Its protein is CASSPHGQTYEQYF.

The genes are TRBV10-3 and TRBJ1-1; tentative D call: TRBD1 (6 bases). CDR3 length: 14 amino acids. Trimming pared 2 bases from V and 1 base from J, leaving 8 bases between. Germline V gives CDR1 ENHRY, CDR2 SYGVKD. The CDR3 coding sequence is TGTGCCATCAGTGAGCAGGGGAGGAACACTGAAGCTTTCTTT. Translating gives CAISEQGRNTEAFF.